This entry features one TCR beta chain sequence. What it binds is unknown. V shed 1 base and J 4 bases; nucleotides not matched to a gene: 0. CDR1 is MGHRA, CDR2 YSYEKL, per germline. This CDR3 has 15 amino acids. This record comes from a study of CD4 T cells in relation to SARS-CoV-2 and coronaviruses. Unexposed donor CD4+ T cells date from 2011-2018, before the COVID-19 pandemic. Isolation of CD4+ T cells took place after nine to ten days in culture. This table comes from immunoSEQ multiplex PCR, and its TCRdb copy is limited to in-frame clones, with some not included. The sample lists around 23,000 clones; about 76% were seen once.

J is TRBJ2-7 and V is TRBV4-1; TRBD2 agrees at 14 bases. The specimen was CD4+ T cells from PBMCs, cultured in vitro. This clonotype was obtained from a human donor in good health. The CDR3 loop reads CASSQGLAGGYEQYF. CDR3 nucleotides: TGCGCCAGCAGCCAAGGACTAGCGGGGGGGTACGAGCAGTACTTC.